The T cell receptor beta chain under discussion was sequenced for a study of glioma-infiltrating T cells. Using RNA template, CDR3s of TCR alpha and beta were amplified with iRepertoire arm-PCR. Tissue mRNA or PBMC total RNA, about 95-450 ng, went into one-step reverse transcription and amplification. TCRdb recomputed calls from the multiplex PCR reads with MiXCR, one row per CDR3 protein. The sample carries more than 95,000 distinct CDR3 sequences, more than 20% recorded once. The length of the CDR3 is 13 residues. With 4 bases removed from V and 6 bases from J, the gap between germline ends came to 16 bases. Germline CDR1 SQVTM, CDR2 ANQGSEA. For this clonotype: This may stem from a read error, because a much larger clone lies one nucleotide away.

The sample consisted of glioma tissue, nonneoplastic brain tissue, or PBMCs (not recorded which). The TCR originated in a human donor with low-grade glioma or glioblastoma, undergoing nonglioma brain surgery, or in good health (not recorded which). The V and J genes are TRBV29-1 and TRBJ2-7, with D possibly TRBD2 on 5 matching bases. The CDR3 bases are TGCAGCGTTGCCCGGCTGGGGAGTGGCGAGCAGTACTTC. Protein product: CSVARLGSGEQYF.